This T cell receptor beta chain was obtained from a study of blood T cell repertoires in COVID-19. Assay: immunoSEQ multiplex PCR; the TCRdb copy retains only in-frame clones and omits some. The table records 250,000 to 400,000 clones, 90% of them present only once. The CDR3 length is 17 residues. CDR1 is MRHNA and CDR2 is SNTAGT in the germline V gene. Deletions cut 1 base from V and 3 bases from J, with 18 bases between. The clonotype originates from a man in his sixties who had recovered from COVID-19. Sample: PBMCs or T cells enriched from blood (not recorded which). This chain uses TRBV6-4 with TRBJ1-2; tentative D call: TRBD1 (6 bases). DNA for the CDR3: TGTGCCAGCAGTGACTGGGCCCGGGGGGCCCCTGACTATGGCTACACCTTC. It codes for CASSDWARGAPDYGYTF.